This TCR beta chain appears in the sequencing data of a study of cytomegalovirus exposure and HLA in healthy donors. Overall study context: From 150 million to 200 million T cells, an earlier analysis saw approximately 120 million unique TCR beta sequences.

13 Jbeta primers and 60 Vbeta primers were used for the PCR. The repertoire was sequenced with immunoSEQ multiplex PCR; TCRdb's copy has only in-frame clones and lacks some. This table has over 120,000 clones, approximately 70% appearing once. Those who donated were healthy bone marrow donors. Source material: PBMCs. This TCR was recovered from a woman between 55 and 75 years old in good health and CMV-seropositive.

The CDR3 DNA is TGTGCCAGCAGCTTAGCTCTGAACACTGAAGCTTTCTTT. Amino acids: CASSLALNTEAFF. The V gene is TRBV11-2, the J gene TRBJ1-1; D unclear. Trimming removed 1 base at V and 0 bases at J, with 3 bases between. The CDR3 length is 13 residues. Germline CDR1 is SGHAT and CDR2 is FQNNGV.